The sample holds many counts of the clone carrying this T cell receptor beta chain. Its target is not known. Regarding time point: newly diagnosed GD, antithyroid drugs for less than 3 months. RNA extracted from PBMCs served as the sequencing template. Libraries of TCR beta came from iRepertoire HTBI primers plus Arm-PCR of CDR3 regions. TCRdb re-called the multiplex PCR reads through MiXCR, storing one row per CDR3 protein. The table lists 350,000 to 450,000 distinct CDR3 sequences, approximately 15% of them singletons. The data were taken from a study of regulatory T cells in long-lasting Graves disease. Regarding the study as a whole: Between persistent patients, 2,500 to 3,500 public clonotypes were shared, exceeding the roughly 1,000 shared between new patients. Study of thyroid tissue was not done, with only peripheral blood studied.

CDR1 KGHSH and CDR2 LQKENI come from the germline V gene. J lost 5 bases, V lost 6 bases, and 6 bases had no gene match. The CDR3 has 14 amino acids. These data were likewise used in another study, on T cells in Graves' hyperthyroidism and ophthalmopathy. From that paper: The TCR CDR3 first-round RT-PCR relied on the HTBI primer set. It was a median about 6.5 months before onset that the model predicted ophthalmopathy.

The receptor was isolated from a man aged 40-50 years with Graves disease. The source material was peripheral blood mononuclear cells (PBMCs), sampled at new diagnosis, from a patient treated with antithyroid drugs. The chain links TRBV18 to TRBJ2-5; TRBD1 matches 10 bases. This CDR3 is CASSPGTGVETQYF. DNA for the CDR3: TGTGCCAGCTCCCCCGGGACAGGGGTCGAGACCCAGTACTTC.